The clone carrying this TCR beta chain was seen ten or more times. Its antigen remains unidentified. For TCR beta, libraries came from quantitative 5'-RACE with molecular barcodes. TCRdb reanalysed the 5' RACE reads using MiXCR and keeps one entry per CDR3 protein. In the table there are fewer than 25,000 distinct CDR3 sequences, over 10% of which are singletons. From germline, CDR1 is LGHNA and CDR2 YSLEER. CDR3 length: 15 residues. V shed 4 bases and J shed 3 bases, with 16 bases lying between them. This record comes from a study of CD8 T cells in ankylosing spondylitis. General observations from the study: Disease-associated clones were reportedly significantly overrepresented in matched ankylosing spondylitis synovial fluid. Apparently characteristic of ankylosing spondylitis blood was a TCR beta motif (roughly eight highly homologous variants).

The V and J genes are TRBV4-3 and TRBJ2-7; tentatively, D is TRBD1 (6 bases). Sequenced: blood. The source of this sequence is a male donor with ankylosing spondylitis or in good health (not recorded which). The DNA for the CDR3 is TGCGCCAGCAGCCCAACCTCCGGGACAAACTACGAGCAGTACTTC. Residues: CASSPTSGTNYEQYF.